This entry is about one T cell receptor (beta chain). This specimen belongs to a study of blood T cell repertoires in COVID-19. The wider study: The cDNA or gDNA used as material had been derived from T cells, B-cell-depleted T cells, or PBMCs.

Germline V gene data show CDR1 as SQVTM and CDR2 as ANQGSEA. V was pared by 4 bases and J by 9 bases, with 4 bases of the junction left unmatched. The CDR3 is made up of 12 amino acids. How the authors handled the data: Reference gene primers were amplified, and this amplification served to estimate nucleated cell counts. TCRdb's table, derived via immunoSEQ multiplex PCR, lists solely in-frame clones and lacks some. V, J and clone size derive from that table, while D and trimming were established from the DNA sequence. The repertoire holds more than 80,000 clones, with around 80% as singletons. Sequencing was performed on peripheral blood. The V call is TRBV29-1, the J call TRBJ2-1; 9 bases are shared with TRBD1. The TCR comes from a man aged 50-60 years with active or convalescent COVID-19. This CDR3 is CSVAGQGGEQFF. CDR3 nucleotides: TGCAGCGTTGCGGGACAGGGTGGTGAGCAGTTCTTC.